This is a list of T cell receptor beta chains from one sample in a study of CD8+ T cells in alopecia areata. Here immunoSEQ multiplex PCR was the method, and the copy in TCRdb shows in-frame clones only, minus some. The table records roughly 25,000 clones, under 60% of them present only once. Sequencing was performed on NKG2D-high CD8+ T cells sorted from blood. The receptors here all came from a human donor with alopecia areata. CDR3s include the opening cysteine and the closing phenylalanine or tryptophan. D genes are given only for firm matches. Expanded clones are given a class, and other clones once, few, many or no size at all.

V gene	clone size	D gene	J gene	CDR3 DNA	CDR3 protein
TRBV27	NA	NA	TRBJ2-1	TGTGCCAGCAGTTTGGCGGGCCCGACGGGGAATGAGCAGTTCTTC	CASSLAGPTGNEQFF
TRBV27	NA	NA	TRBJ2-7	TGTGCCATCCGGGGCTATACCTCGGGGGAGCAGTACTTC	CAIRGYTSGEQYF
TRBV27	NA	NA	TRBJ1-4	TGTGCCAGCAGTCAAAGCGCCGCAGCTGAAAAACTGTTTTTT	CASSQSAAAEKLFF
TRBV7-8	NA	TRBD1	TRBJ1-5	TGTGCCAGCAGCTTATGGCCCGGTGCTCCGGGACAGGGGTGTCAGCCCCAGCATTTT	CASSLWPGAPGQGCQPQHF
TRBV7-8	NA	TRBD1	TRBJ2-7	TGTGCCAGCAGGTCGGACAGGGGGCGATACGAGCAGTACTTC	CASRSDRGRYEQYF
TRBV27	NA	NA	TRBJ2-3	TGTGCCAGCAGTTTAGTGCGATCCACAGATACGCAGTATTTT	CASSLVRSTDTQYF
TRBV10-3	NA	NA	TRBJ1-2	TGTGCCATCAGTGAGACTCTTGGGAGTGGTGGCTACACCTTC	CAISETLGSGGYTF
TRBV29-1	NA	NA	TRBJ2-1	TGCAGCGCTACAGGCAATGAGCAGTTCTTC	CSATGNEQFF
TRBV5-1	NA	NA	TRBJ1-6	TGCGCCAGCAGCTTGGGGCCCAGCAATTCACCCCTCCACTTT	CASSLGPSNSPLHF
TRBV2	NA	NA	TRBJ1-2	TGTGCCAGCAGTGAAAAGGTCGGGAACTATGGCTACACCTTC	CASSEKVGNYGYTF
TRBV7-9	NA	NA	TRBJ2-7	TGTGCCAGCAGCTTAATCGGGTCTCAGGGTGGCTCCTACGAGCAGTACTTC	CASSLIGSQGGSYEQYF
TRBV5-4	NA	NA	TRBJ2-3	TGTGCCAGCATCCCCCCCCAGGGCAGCGCCACAGATACGCAGTATTTT	CASIPPQGSATDTQYF
TRBV4-1	NA	NA	TRBJ2-2	TGCGCCAGCAGCCAAGTGAGCAACAACTTAGGCGGGGAGCTGTTTTTT	CASSQVSNNLGGELFF
TRBV15	NA	TRBD2	TRBJ2-1	TGTGCCACCAGCAGAGGCTTAGCGCGGGAGGACCCCTACAATGAGCAGTTCTTC	CATSRGLAREDPYNEQFF
TRBV4-1	NA	TRBD1	TRBJ2-7	TGCGCCAGCAGCCAATCGACAGGGGAAAGCTACGAGCAGTACTTC	CASSQSTGESYEQYF
TRBV29-1	few	NA	TRBJ1-2	TGCAGCGGGCAGGCAGGATTTAGTGGCTACACCTTC	CSGQAGFSGYTF
TRBV13	NA	TRBD1	TRBJ2-5	TGTGCCAGCAGCCCAGGACAGGGAAGGACGAGAGAGACCCAGTACTTC	CASSPGQGRTRETQYF
TRBV13	NA	NA	TRBJ2-3	TGTGCCAGCAGCCTCAACACAGATACGCAGTATTTT	CASSLNTDTQYF
TRBV5-6	few	TRBD1	TRBJ1-2	TGTGCCAGCAGCTGGGGTACAGGGGGCGGCTACACCTTC	CASSWGTGGGYTF
TRBV4-1	NA	TRBD1	TRBJ2-1	TGCGCCAGCAGCCAAGGGACAGGGTCCTACAATGAGCAGTTCTTC	CASSQGTGSYNEQFF
TRBV5-1	NA	TRBD1	TRBJ1-1	TGCGCCAGCAGCCCCCGACAGGGCCCACTTGGGAACACTGAAGCTTTCTTT	CASSPRQGPLGNTEAFF
TRBV5-1	NA	NA	TRBJ2-1	TGTGCCAGCAGTTCCTGGAACAATGAGCAGTTCTTC	CASSSWNNEQFF